The next 13 T cell receptor beta chains were all read from a single sample in a study of T cell changes during pregnancy in multiple sclerosis. Sequencing was performed with immunoSEQ multiplex PCR; in TCRdb, only in-frame clones are kept and a portion is missing. This table has around 72,000 clones, roughly 91% appearing once. This specimen consisted of peripheral blood, obtained in the third trimester of pregnancy. The source is a female donor in good health, enrolled as a control in a pregnancy study.

This clone showed up just a few times. The V gene is TRBV5-1, the J gene TRBJ1-1, with D uncertain. Looked up from germline, CDR1 is SGHRS and CDR2 is YFSETQ. This CDR3 spans 15 amino acids. Trimming removed 0 bases from V and 1 base from J, with 10 bases in between. The CDR3 here is CASSLDRRQNTEAFF. DNA for the CDR3: TGCGCCAGCAGCTTGGACAGACGACAGAACACTGAAGCTTTCTTT.

CDR3 in DNA: TGTGCCAGCAGGTCTCCCACCCTCCCCAGGGAGGTGAACTATGGCTACACCTTC. This sequence encodes CASRSPTLPREVNYGYTF. The V gene is TRBV27, the J gene TRBJ1-2; possibly TRBD1 for D (5 bases). The ends were cut back, 6 bases at V and 2 bases at J, with 25 bases in the middle. Germline loops: CDR1 MNHEY, CDR2 SMNVEV (reference sequence). This CDR3 spans 18 amino acids.

The chain has TRBV27 and TRBJ1-5; D gene uncertain. Per germline, CDR1 MNHEY and CDR2 SMNVEV (reference sequence). V was trimmed by 0 bases and J by 9 bases, leaving 9 bases between them. This CDR3 spans 13 amino acids. The CDR3 spells CASSLSTWWPQHF. The CDR3 nucleotides are TGTGCCAGCAGTTTATCTACATGGTGGCCCCAGCATTTT.

The chain is built from TRBV29-1 and TRBJ1-2; D might be TRBD1 (5 bases). The CDR3 consists of 14 residues. V was trimmed by 2 bases and J by 0 bases, leaving 10 bases between them. CDR1 and CDR2 (germline): SQVTM, ANQGSEA. CDR3 nucleotides: TGCAGCGTTGAATCGGGGGTTACTAACTATGGCTACACCTTC. This encodes CSVESGVTNYGYTF.

CDR3 amino acids: CASSSKRTGQSTDTQYF. DNA of the CDR3: TGCGCCAGCAGCTCGAAACGGACAGGGCAGAGCACAGATACGCAGTATTTT. This chain connects TRBV5-1 to TRBJ2-3; 8 positions match TRBD1. V lost 3 bases and J lost 0; bases outside the gene matches: 9. CDR1 SGHRS and CDR2 YFSETQ come from the germline V gene. This CDR3 has 17 residues.

The chain uses TRBV28 and TRBJ1-1; D not resolved. This CDR3 is built from 14 residues. Trimming took 4 bases from V and 3 from J, leaving 12 bases between them. Germline V gene data show CDR1 as MDHEN and CDR2 as SYDVKM. The CDR3 DNA follows: TGTGCCAGCAGTTCTCAGGCCGTCGACACTGAAGCTTTCTTT. Amino acid sequence: CASSSQAVDTEAFF.

The V call is TRBV28, the J call TRBJ1-5; a weak D match, TRBD1 (5 bases). The CDR3 spans 11 residues. Germline V CDR1 and CDR2: MDHEN, SYDVKM. The V and J ends lost 11 bases and 11 bases respectively, with 16 bases between them. Here the CDR3 DNA reads TGTGCCGGGGGGGACGAGTTGGCCCAGCATTTT. Translated, it gives CAGGDELAQHF.

V and J are TRBV5-5 and TRBJ1-1; D call uncertain. The CDR3 has 15 amino acids. From germline, CDR1 is SGHKS and CDR2 YYEKEE (reference sequence). Trimming removed 4 bases at V and 2 bases at J, with 15 bases between. The CDR3 protein is CASSQSWSFNTEAFF. The CDR3 DNA is TGTGCCAGCAGCCAATCGTGGAGTTTTAACACTGAAGCTTTCTTT.

V gene TRBV19 combines with J gene TRBJ2-7, with D possibly being TRBD2 (5 bases). Trimming left V 0 bases short and J 1 base short, with 7 bases between. Germline V gene data show CDR1 as LNHDA and CDR2 as SQIVND (reference sequence). CDR3 length: 14 residues. CDR3 in amino acids: CASSIDPGSYEQYF. Written as DNA, the CDR3 is TGTGCCAGTAGTATAGACCCGGGATCCTACGAGCAGTACTTC.

The CDR3 reads CASQHFRGGATNEKLFF. DNA of the CDR3: TGTGCCAGTCAGCATTTTCGAGGGGGTGCAACTAATGAAAAACTGTTTTTT. The chain uses TRBV7-9 and TRBJ1-4; possible D gene TRBD1, 6 bases. V was trimmed by 9 bases and J by 0 bases, leaving 20 bases between them. The CDR3 sequence is 17 residues long. Germline CDR1 SEHNR, CDR2 FQNEAQ (reference sequence).

This clone appeared a single time. The V gene is TRBV7-2, the J gene TRBJ2-6; D gene unclear. V gave up 5 bases and J gave up 0 bases, with 5 bases separating them. The CDR3 has 14 amino acids. Germline CDR1 SGHTA, CDR2 FQGNSA. The CDR3 DNA is TGTGCCAGCAGCCGTAGCTCTGGGGCCAACGTCCTGACTTTC. Its protein product is CASSRSSGANVLTF.

The rearrangement links TRBV19 to TRBJ2-7; 7 bases fit TRBD1. Germline CDR1 is LNHDA and CDR2 is SQIVND (reference sequence). Germline trimming cut 5 bases from V and 3 bases from J; bases unmatched to any gene: 7. This CDR3 region has 14 residues. This CDR3 is CASSSRQGSYEQYF. CDR3 bases: TGTGCCAGTAGTTCACGACAGGGAAGCTACGAGCAGTACTTC.

The chain couples TRBV5-1 to TRBJ1-5; TRBD1 matches at 8 bases. This CDR3 is built from 15 residues. V shed 3 bases, J shed 3 bases, and the junction held 5 bases outside the gene matches. CDR1 SGHRS and CDR2 YFSETQ come from the germline V gene. CDR3 protein: CASSSTGDANQPQHF. For the CDR3, the DNA is TGCGCCAGCAGCTCGACAGGGGACGCCAATCAGCCCCAGCATTTT.